This T cell receptor beta chain was sequenced for a study of T cell repertoires in cytomegalovirus infection (dated by TCRdb to the late 2010s). About the study as a whole: The HLA type of each donor mattered for the analysis, because public TCR beta signatures pointed to carriage of CMV infection along with the matching HLA type.

TCRdb lists the instrument as Illumina HiSeq 1500. TCRdb reanalyzed the raw reads on its own, using fastp at Q25 for trimming and MiXCR for clone calling, and kept in-frame beta chains. Records with the same CDR3 protein are collapsed into one entry carrying the most frequent genes and DNA. Across this sample there are about 250,000 distinct CDR3 sequences, with 9% to 15% seen only once. The ten biggest clones cover 1.5% to 2% of the sample. What the study reported, not specific to this receptor: The ex vivo response was dominated by HLA-C-restricted CMV-specific TCR beta clonotypes, which also provided the single most frequent clonotype in two of eight donors. In both this cohort and an independent cohort of several hundred donors, the cumulative frequency of public TCR beta family members distinguished carriers of CMV infection plus the relevant HLA type.

This clonotype showed up many times. Its antigen is currently not known. No base-level quality is on record; no much larger clone is a single base apart. The receptor comes from a human donor in good health (CMV status not recorded). Some clones in this sample may be carry-over from other donors' samples. Sequenced input: PBMCs.

The nucleotide sequence reads as follows: TGTGCCAGCAGCTTAAAGCAGGGTACCTACGAGCAGTACTTC. This translates into CASSLKQGTYEQYF. Recombination connected TRBV7-2 to TRBJ2-7; the D segment could be TRBD1, given 5 matching bases. V loses 2 bases, J loses 2 bases, and the germline ends lie 10 bases apart. Spanning cysteine to phenylalanine, the CDR3 consists of 14 amino acids. CDR3 DNA only is kept here, 42 bases in frame from base 1. The germline V gene specifies SGHTA as CDR1 and FQGNSA as CDR2.